This T cell receptor beta chain was obtained from a study of T cell responses to AZD1222 COVID-19 vaccine. Study in general: Pooled in the analysis were second doses at about 4 or about 12 weeks.

The CDR3 has 15 amino acids. Germline V CDR1 and CDR2: MDHEN, SYDVKM. The trim removed 8 bases at V and 2 bases at J, leaving 9 bases unmatched. TCRdb's copy holds only in-frame clones and misses some; the assay was immunoSEQ multiplex PCR. The sample comprises some 88,000 clones, about 91% of which are singletons, and roughly 5.4% rests with the top ten. This sample comprised peripheral blood, obtained on day 0 of AZD1222 vaccination. The gene calls are TRBV28 and TRBJ1-5; 7 bases fit TRBD1. The sequence derives from an adult in good health. CDR3 DNA sequence: TGTGCCAGCCTAGAACACAGGGGAGGCAATCAGCCCCAGCATTTT. Translating gives CASLEHRGGNQPQHF.